The present T cell receptor (beta chain) was sequenced within a study of blood T cell repertoires in COVID-19. About the study: Material from acute and convalescent COVID-19 was sourced from the United States, Italy and Spain. The analysed material was cDNA or gDNA that came from T cells, B-cell-depleted T cells, or PBMCs.

As handled by the study authors: Researchers report that nucleated cell counts were estimated from reference gene primer amplification. TCRdb's copy holds only in-frame clones and misses some; the assay was immunoSEQ multiplex PCR. V and J calls and clone size come straight from that table; D and trimming were deduced from the DNA. The sample holds about 210,000 clones, about 79% seen once. V lost 3 bases, J lost 3 bases, and 8 bases stayed unmatched. The CDR3 length is 15 residues. Germline CDR1 is MGHRA and CDR2 is YSYEKL. V gene TRBV4-1 combines with J gene TRBJ2-7; 7 nucleotides line up with TRBD2. Specimen: peripheral blood. The sequence came from a man aged 50 or older with active or convalescent COVID-19. The chain's CDR3 is CASSHMATSRYEQYF. For the CDR3, the DNA is TGCGCCAGCAGCCATATGGCGACTAGCCGCTACGAGCAGTACTTC.